What follows describes a single T cell receptor beta chain. In the same sample, other DNA sequences code for this CDR3. These data originate in a study of cytotoxic CD8 clonotypes in ibrutinib-treated CLL. Data came from immunoSEQ multiplex PCR; TCRdb stores just in-frame clones and leaves some out. Of fewer than 70,000 clones listed, around 68% are singletons. J gave up 3 bases and V 2 bases, and 6 bases lay outside the gene matches. Germline CDR1 reads MNHNS; CDR2 reads SASEGT. CDR3 length: 17 residues. This TCR was recovered from a human donor with chronic lymphocytic leukemia. The sequences come from PBMCs, collected after 12 months of ibrutinib treatment. This chain links TRBV6-1 with TRBJ1-5, with 11 bases aligning to TRBD1. This CDR3 reads CASSERTGGRNNQPQHF. The CDR3 coding sequence is TGTGCCAGCAGTGAAAGGACAGGGGGCCGGAACAATCAGCCCCAGCATTTT.